Sequencing of this TCR beta chain was carried out in a study of shared clonotypes between healthy human individuals. There are 15 residues in the CDR3. With 3 bases removed from V and 0 bases from J, the gap between germline ends came to 10 bases. Germline V gene sequence: CDR1 SGHTS, CDR2 YDEGEE. In the authors' methods: Quality scores were absent from the junction-only immunoSEQ sequences, so filtering differed. Produced via immunoSEQ multiplex PCR; TCRdb's table is partial and in-frame only. V, J and clone size derive from that table, while D and trimming were established from the DNA sequence. This table holds about 690,000 clones, about 92% found once. Study-level findings and limits: Naive subsets, compared against memory subsets, generally had larger estimated richness values.

As concerns this clone: Its antigen is unknown.

The specimen sequenced was memory CD8+ T cells from PBMCs. The subset: CD45RO+ cells pooled with CCR7-negative TemRA cells. The rearrangement uses TRBV5-8 and TRBJ1-5; D remains ambiguous. The clonotype originates from a man younger than 35 in good health. Some clones in this sample may be carry-over from other donors' samples. As DNA, the CDR3 is TGTGCCAGCAGCTGGTTGAGGAATAGCAATCAGCCCCAGCATTTT. This codes for CASSWLRNSNQPQHF.